This is a list of T cell receptor beta chains from one sample in a study of blood T cell repertoires in COVID-19. Produced via immunoSEQ multiplex PCR; TCRdb's table is partial and in-frame only. The sample carries fewer than 300,000 clones, roughly 87% recorded once. Specimen: peripheral blood. All receptors derive from a man younger than 35 with active or convalescent COVID-19. Both conserved end residues are part of each CDR3. The D gene is left open where the match is weak. Clone size appears in some rows only: once, few, many, or a class for an expanded clone.

>TRBD1|TRBV9|NA|TRBJ1-5
CASSAGTENQPQHF
TGTGCCAGCAGCGCCGGGACAGAAAATCAGCCCCAGCATTTT
>NA|TRBV7-9|NA|TRBJ1-4
CASSLVGRGTTNEKLFF
TGTGCCAGCAGCTTAGTAGGAAGGGGCACAACTAATGAAAAACTGTTTTTT
>TRBD1|TRBV6-6|once|TRBJ1-4
CASSQGVTNEKLFF
TGTGCCAGCAGTCAGGGGGTGACTAATGAAAAACTGTTTTTT
>NA|TRBV27|NA|TRBJ2-1
CASSHGQGYNEQFF
TGTGCCAGCAGCCACGGACAAGGGTACAATGAGCAGTTCTTC
>NA|TRBV13|NA|TRBJ1-5
CASSQGRQPQHF
TGTGCCAGCAGCCAGGGCCGTCAGCCCCAGCATTTT
>NA|TRBV12-3/TRBV12-4|NA|TRBJ2-5
CASCSSSQETQYF
TGTGCCAGCTGTAGCAGTTCACAAGAGACCCAGTACTTC
>TRBD1|TRBV5-1|NA|TRBJ2-7
CASSNTGTGNYEQYF
TGCGCCAGCAGCAATACCGGGACAGGGAACTACGAGCAGTACTTC
>TRBD2|TRBV5-1|NA|TRBJ2-2
CASRLAGGPPGELFF
TGCGCCAGCAGACTAGCGGGGGGGCCCCCCGGGGAGCTGTTTTTT
>TRBD1|TRBV19|once|TRBJ2-2
CASSAGQGPAGELFF
TGTGCCAGTAGTGCGGGACAGGGCCCCGCCGGGGAGCTGTTTTTT
>NA|TRBV5-4|once|TRBJ2-7
CASSLDGRGRPYEQYF
TGTGCCAGCAGCTTGGACGGCAGGGGCAGACCCTACGAGCAGTACTTC
>NA|TRBV4-1|once|TRBJ2-7
CASSQAGSLSEQYF
TGCGCCAGCAGCCAAGCAGGGTCCCTCTCCGAGCAGTACTTC
>NA|TRBV20-1|NA|TRBJ1-1
CSVYLNTEAFF
TGCAGTGTCTATCTGAACACTGAAGCTTTCTTT
>TRBD2|TRBV7-9|NA|TRBJ2-1
CASSRLGLPDEQFF
TGTGCCAGCAGCCGACTGGGACTACCCGATGAGCAGTTCTTC
>NA|TRBV20-1|NA|TRBJ2-3
CSARRGDTQYF
TGCAGTGCTAGGCGGGGAGATACGCAGTATTTT
>NA|TRBV19|once|TRBJ1-1
CASSIMSGMAFF
TGTGCCAGTAGTATAATGTCAGGCATGGCTTTCTTT
>TRBD1|TRBV5-6|NA|TRBJ2-7
CASSGGQHRAYEQYF
TGTGCCAGCAGCGGGGGACAGCATAGGGCCTACGAGCAGTACTTC
>NA|TRBV12-3/TRBV12-4|NA|TRBJ1-1
CASTGGTEAFF
TGTGCCAGCACCGGGGGGACTGAAGCTTTCTTT
>TRBD1|TRBV29-1|NA|TRBJ1-1
CSVTAGDRGEAFF
TGCAGCGTTACGGCAGGGGACAGGGGTGAAGCTTTCTTT
>TRBD1|TRBV9|NA|TRBJ2-3
CASSPRQGSTDTQYF
TGTGCCAGCAGCCCTCGACAGGGTAGCACAGATACGCAGTATTTT
>TRBD1|TRBV10-2|NA|TRBJ1-6
CASRHRGSSYNSPLHF
TGCGCCAGCAGACACAGGGGTAGCTCCTATAATTCACCCCTCCACTTT
>NA|TRBV7-2|NA|TRBJ1-2
CASSLMQIYGYTF
TGTGCCAGCAGCTTAATGCAGATATATGGCTACACCTTC
>TRBD1|TRBV5-4|NA|TRBJ1-1
CASSFNRGTNTEAFF
TGTGCCAGCAGCTTTAACAGGGGGACGAACACTGAAGCTTTCTTT
>NA|TRBV5-5|few|TRBJ2-2
CASSFLEGSGELFF
TGTGCCAGCAGCTTTTTAGAGGGTTCCGGGGAGCTGTTTTTT
>TRBD1|TRBV19|NA|TRBJ1-2
CASSTLLGTGDGYTF
TGTGCCAGTAGTACCTTGTTAGGGACAGGGGATGGCTACACCTTC
>NA|TRBV10-1|once|TRBJ1-4
CASNRLPGVKLFF
TGCGCCAGCAATAGATTGCCAGGGGTAAAACTGTTTTTT
>TRBD2|TRBV10-2|NA|TRBJ2-7
CASSSGGASYEQYF
TGCGCCAGCTCTAGCGGGGGGGCCTCCTACGAGCAGTACTTC
>NA|TRBV13|once|TRBJ2-1
CASSFVAGVGNEQFF
TGTGCCAGCAGCTTTGTCGCAGGGGTGGGCAATGAGCAGTTCTTC
>TRBD1|TRBV18|few|TRBJ2-3
CASSPPGTGSTDTQYF
TGTGCCAGCTCACCACCCGGGACAGGGAGCACAGATACGCAGTATTTT
>NA|TRBV7-8|few|TRBJ2-7
CASSLAVAKREF
TGTGCCAGCAGCTTAGCGGTGGCGAAAAGGGAGTTC
>TRBD2|TRBV24-1|once|TRBJ2-3
CATSDSTGGGDTQYF
TGTGCCACCAGTGACTCTACGGGGGGGGGAGATACGCAGTATTTT
>NA|TRBV19|once|TRBJ1-2
CASSADSYGYTF
TGTGCCAGTAGTGCAGACAGCTATGGCTACACCTTC
>TRBD2|TRBV6-5|NA|TRBJ2-7
CASSYSDGGYEQYF
TGTGCCAGCAGTTACTCTGACGGGGGGTACGAGCAGTACTTC
>NA|TRBV19|NA|TRBJ2-7
CASSTIFGYEQYF
TGTGCCAGTAGTACCATTTTCGGCTACGAGCAGTACTTC
>TRBD1|TRBV5-4|NA|TRBJ2-1
CASSPRQGADEQFF
TGTGCCAGCAGCCCACGACAGGGGGCGGATGAGCAGTTCTTC
>NA|TRBV6-5|NA|TRBJ1-6
CASSYSMGGAPLHF
TGTGCCAGCAGTTACTCTATGGGAGGCGCACCCCTCCACTTT
>TRBD2|TRBV7-2|NA|TRBJ2-2
CASSWGLAGVPNTGELFF
TGTGCCAGCAGCTGGGGACTAGCGGGGGTACCCAACACCGGGGAGCTGTTTTTT
>TRBD2|TRBV14|NA|TRBJ2-3
CASSQDPRGVTDTQYF
TGTGCCAGCAGCCAAGACCCGCGGGGGGTCACAGATACGCAGTATTTT
>TRBD1|TRBV27|NA|TRBJ2-7
CASSDSGQGKSGYEQYF
TGTGCCAGCAGTGATTCCGGACAGGGGAAGTCTGGCTACGAGCAGTACTTC
>NA|TRBV27|NA|TRBJ1-5
CASRSREGNQPQHF
TGTGCCAGCAGAAGTCGGGAGGGGAATCAGCCCCAGCATTTT
>NA|TRBV3-1/TRBV3-2|once|TRBJ2-3
CASSQDRIAHTDTQYF
TGTGCCAGCAGCCAAGATAGGATAGCGCACACAGATACGCAGTATTTT
>TRBD1|TRBV11-3|NA|TRBJ1-3
CASSLTGESGNTIYF
TGTGCCAGCAGCCTAACAGGGGAATCGGGAAACACCATATATTTT